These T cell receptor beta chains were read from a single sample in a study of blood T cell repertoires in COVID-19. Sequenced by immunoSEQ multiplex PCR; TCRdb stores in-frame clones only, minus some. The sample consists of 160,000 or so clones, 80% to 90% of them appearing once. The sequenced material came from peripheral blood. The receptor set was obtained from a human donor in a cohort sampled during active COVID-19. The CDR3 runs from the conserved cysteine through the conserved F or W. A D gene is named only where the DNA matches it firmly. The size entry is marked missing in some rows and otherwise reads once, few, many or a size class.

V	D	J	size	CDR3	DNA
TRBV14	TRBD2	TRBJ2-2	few	CASSRLAGVTGELFF	TGTGCCAGCAGCCGACTAGCGGGGGTCACCGGGGAGCTGTTTTTT
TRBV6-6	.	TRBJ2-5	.	CASSGDETQYF	TGTGCCAGCAGCGGAGACGAGACCCAGTACTTC
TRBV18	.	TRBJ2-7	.	CASSPSADPTYEQYF	TGTGCCAGCTCACCTAGCGCGGACCCCACCTACGAGCAGTACTTC
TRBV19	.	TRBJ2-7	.	CASSGSSEQYF	TGTGCCAGTAGTGGGAGTTCTGAGCAGTACTTC
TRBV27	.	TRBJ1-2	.	CASSVAGMNYGYTF	TGTGCCAGCAGTGTGGCAGGGATGAACTATGGCTACACCTTC
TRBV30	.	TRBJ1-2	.	CAWSVYRDGYTF	TGTGCCTGGAGTGTATACAGGGATGGCTACACCTTC
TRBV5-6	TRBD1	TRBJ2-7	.	CASSLGTEGQYF	TGTGCCAGCAGCCTCGGGACAGAGGGGCAGTACTTC
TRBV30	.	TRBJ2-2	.	CAWSWLDSWGELFF	TGTGCCTGGAGCTGGCTTGACTCTTGGGGGGAGCTGTTTTTT
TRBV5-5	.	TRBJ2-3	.	CASSLRFTDTQYF	TGTGCCAGCAGCTTGCGGTTCACAGATACGCAGTATTTT
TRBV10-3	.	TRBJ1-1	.	CAISESGQGNYGAFF	TGTGCCATCAGTGAGTCTGGGCAGGGAAATTATGGAGCTTTCTTT
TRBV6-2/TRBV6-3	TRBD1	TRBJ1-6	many	CASSRQGSYNSPLHF	TGTGCCAGCAGCCGACAGGGCTCCTATAATTCACCCCTCCACTTT
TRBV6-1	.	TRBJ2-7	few	CASSEPPVGAATYEQYF	TGTGCCAGCAGTGAACCCCCCGTAGGGGCAGCAACCTACGAGCAGTACTTC
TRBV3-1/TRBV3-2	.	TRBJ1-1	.	CASSLGGDTEAFF	TGTGCCAGCAGCCTCGGAGGGGACACTGAAGCTTTCTTT
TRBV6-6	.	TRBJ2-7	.	CASTLQGEQYF	TGTGCCAGCACCCTTCAGGGGGAGCAGTACTTC
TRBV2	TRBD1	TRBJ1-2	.	CASSGDLGRGGAVGYTF	TGTGCCAGCAGTGGGGACTTGGGGAGAGGGGGCGCCGTCGGCTACACCTTC
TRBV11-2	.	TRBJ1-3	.	CASSLSPSGTSGNTIYF	TGTGCCAGCAGCTTATCCCCTTCCGGGACATCTGGAAACACCATATATTTT
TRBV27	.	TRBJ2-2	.	CASSLSGRGTGELFF	TGTGCCAGCAGTTTATCAGGTCGGGGTACCGGGGAGCTGTTTTTT
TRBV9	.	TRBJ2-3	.	CASSPGHADTQYF	TGTGCCAGCAGCCCGGGTCACGCAGATACGCAGTATTTT
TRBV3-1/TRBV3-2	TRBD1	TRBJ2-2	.	CASSLGQGGGTGELFF	TGTGCCAGCAGCCTAGGACAGGGTGGCGGCACCGGGGAGCTGTTTTTT
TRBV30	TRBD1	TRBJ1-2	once	CAWRQGAGQGYTF	TGTGCCTGGAGGCAGGGGGCTGGTCAGGGCTACACCTTC
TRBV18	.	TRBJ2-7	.	CASSNRAQGIYEQYF	TGTGCCAGCTCTAACCGGGCCCAGGGTATTTACGAGCAGTACTTC
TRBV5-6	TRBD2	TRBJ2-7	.	CASSNLRGGRVPYEQYF	TGTGCCAGCAGCAACCTCCGTGGCGGGAGGGTGCCCTACGAGCAGTACTTC
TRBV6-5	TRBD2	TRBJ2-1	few	CASSKLAGASDEQFF	TGTGCCAGCAGTAAATTAGCGGGAGCATCGGATGAGCAGTTCTTC
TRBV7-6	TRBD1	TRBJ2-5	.	CASSLVAGQGETQYF	TGTGCCAGCAGCTTAGTCGCGGGACAGGGAGAGACCCAGTACTTC
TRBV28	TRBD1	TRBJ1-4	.	CASRINRGKLFF	TGTGCCAGCAGGATCAACAGGGGCAAACTGTTTTTT
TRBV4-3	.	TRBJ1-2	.	CASSQDLTLTANYGYTF	TGCGCCAGCAGCCAAGATCTAACTTTGACAGCTAACTATGGCTACACCTTC
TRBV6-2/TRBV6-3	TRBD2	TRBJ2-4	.	CASSPLASGRASNIQYF	TGTGCCAGCAGTCCACTAGCTAGCGGGAGGGCCTCTAACATTCAGTACTTC
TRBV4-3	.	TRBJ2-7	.	CASSPKPGDFYEQYF	TGCGCCAGCAGCCCAAAACCCGGGGACTTCTACGAGCAGTACTTC
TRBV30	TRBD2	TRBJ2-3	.	CAWSQLAGGTDTQYF	TGTGCCTGGAGTCAACTAGCGGGAGGCACAGATACGCAGTATTTT
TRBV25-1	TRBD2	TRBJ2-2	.	CASRLTGGADTGELFF	TGTGCCAGCCGTCTTACGGGGGGGGCGGACACCGGGGAGCTGTTTTTT